The 19 T cell receptor beta chains below all came from one sample that was sequenced in a study of Graves' ophthalmopathy and Graves' hyperthyroidism. The authors amplified TCR beta CDR3 regions from RNA transcripts. An initial RT-PCR round employing HTBI primers preceded a second-round multiplex PCR. One entry per CDR3 protein, called by TCRdb with MiXCR from the multiplex PCR reads. The sample includes around 520,000 distinct CDR3 sequences, roughly 39% of them seen just once. Sequenced input: peripheral blood or thyroid tissue (not recorded which). The receptor set was obtained from an adult man with Graves' hyperthyroidism.

This clonotype was counted between two and nine times. Germline and junction disagree at one end, which may indicate a read error. The chain is built from TRBV10-1 and TRBJ1-5; D is undetermined. This CDR3 has 13 amino acids. Germline lookup yields CDR1 WNHNN and CDR2 SYGVQD (reference sequence). The CDR3 reads CASSETKNQPQHF. CDR3 sequence (DNA): TGTGCCAGCAGTGAGACCAAAAATCAGCCCCAGCATTTT.

This sequence joins TRBV20-1 and TRBJ2-5; D could derive from TRBD1 or TRBD2 (5 bases each). V lost 3 bases and J 2 bases, leaving 10 bases between the germline ends. This CDR3 is built from 13 residues. CDR1 is DFQATT, CDR2 SNEGSKA, per germline (reference sequence). In DNA form, the CDR3 reads TGCAGTGCTAGGGGGACGGTACAAGAGACCCAGTACTTC. It encodes CSARGTVQETQYF.

This CDR3 reads CASSIRQGAGAYGYTF. The CDR3, as DNA: TGTGCCAGCAGCATTAGACAGGGGGCGGGGGCCTATGGCTACACCTTC. This chain joins TRBV7-9 and TRBJ1-2, with 10 bases that match TRBD1. Germline lookup yields CDR1 SEHNR and CDR2 FQNEAQ (reference sequence). The trim removed 5 bases at V and 4 bases at J, leaving 10 bases unmatched. The CDR3 spans 16 residues.

Ten or more counts support this clonotype. V and J are TRBV4-2 and TRBJ2-7; unclear D gene. V dropped 1 base and J dropped 3 bases, with 22 bases sitting between them. The CDR3 loop spans 18 amino acids. Per the germline V gene, CDR1 is LGHNA and CDR2 is YNFKEQ. In DNA form, the CDR3 reads TGTGCCAGCAGCCAAGGATTTGGAGTACTTTCCTCTCTCTACGAGCAGTACTTC. This codes for CASSQGFGVLSSLYEQYF.

This sequence joins TRBV20-1 and TRBJ1-1, with D unresolved. The CDR3 loop spans 12 amino acids. Germline V gene data show CDR1 as DFQATT and CDR2 as SNEGSKA (reference sequence). The CDR3 loop is CSVGDMNTEAFF. Here the CDR3 DNA reads TGCAGCGTGGGAGATATGAACACTGAAGCTTTCTTT.

This clonotype was counted only a few times. The V gene is TRBV11-2, the J gene TRBJ2-5; 9 bases align to TRBD1. The CDR3 is 20 residues long. V shed 3 bases and J 5 bases; nucleotides not matched to a gene: 22. Germline CDR1 SGHAT, CDR2 FQNNGV. CDR3 in amino acids: CASSFIFSRTNRGLGETQYF. For the CDR3, the DNA is TGTGCCAGCAGCTTTATTTTTTCCCGTACCAACAGGGGGCTAGGGGAGACCCAGTACTTC.

This clonotype came up many times. In DNA, the CDR3 is TGTGCCAGCAGCGTAGTCACTGAAGCTTTCTTT. Encoded protein: CASSVVTEAFF. This chain uses TRBV9 with TRBJ1-1; D is undetermined. CDR1 SGDLS and CDR2 YYNGEE come from the germline V gene. This CDR3 has 11 amino acids. Trimming shortened V by 0 bases and J by 4 bases, and 1 base separated the two germline ends.

V and J are TRBV29-1 and TRBJ1-1; the D gene is possibly TRBD1 (5 bases). The CDR3 totals 12 residues. Germline assignment: CDR1 SQVTM and CDR2 ANQGSEA. Trimming removed 3 bases from V and 7 bases from J, with 12 bases in between. The chain's CDR3 is CSVDLGQGEAFF. The CDR3 bases are TGCAGCGTTGATTTAGGGCAGGGTGAAGCTTTCTTT.

CDR3 amino acids: CASSQGEYRYGELFF. CDR3 DNA: TGTGCCAGCAGCCAAGGGGAGTACAGATACGGGGAGCTGTTTTTT. J is TRBJ2-2 and V is TRBV7-9, with D perhaps matching TRBD1 or TRBD2 (5 bases each). There are 15 residues in the CDR3. V dropped 5 bases and J dropped 7 bases, with 17 bases sitting between them. The germline V gene encodes CDR1 SEHNR and CDR2 FQNEAQ (reference sequence).

This clonotype was recorded a few times. The rearrangement links TRBV28 to TRBJ2-5; 9 nucleotides agree with TRBD1. In germline, CDR1 is MDHEN, CDR2 SYDVKM. The CDR3 totals 15 residues. V shed 3 bases, J shed 8 bases, and the junction held 10 bases outside the gene matches. This CDR3 reads CASSFGTGFSNTQYF. The CDR3 coding sequence is TGTGCCAGCAGTTTCGGGACAGGGTTTAGTAATACCCAGTACTTC. The full variable domain, completed using reference TRBV28 and TRBJ2-5, is DVKVTQSSRYLVKRTGEKVFLECVQDMDHENMFWYRQDPGLGLRLIYFSYDVKMKEKGDIPEGYSVSREKKERFSLILESASTNQTSMYLCASSFGTGFSNTQYFGPGTRLLVL.

This clonotype was picked up a small number of times. The chain couples TRBV15 to TRBJ2-7; D is unresolved. This CDR3 spans 18 amino acids. The germline gives CDR1 LNHNV, CDR2 YYDKDF (reference sequence). With 0 bases removed from V and 0 bases from J, the gap between germline ends came to 18 bases. CDR3 nucleotide sequence: TGTGCCACCAGCAGAGATACGGTGGACGGAGAAACCTCCTACGAGCAGTACTTC. Amino acids: CATSRDTVDGETSYEQYF.

The chain recombines TRBV4-1 with TRBJ2-5; TRBD2 matches at 9 bases. Germline V gene lookup returns CDR1 MGHRA and CDR2 YSYEKL. The CDR3 length is 17 residues. V was pared by 0 bases and J by 4 bases, with 9 bases of the junction left unmatched. The CDR3 coding sequence is TGCGCCAGCAGCCAAGAGAGACAGCGGGAGGTTCCAGAGACCCAGTACTTC. This sequence encodes CASSQERQREVPETQYF.

The chain recombines TRBV2 with TRBJ1-5; TRBD1 aligns across 7 bases. V was clipped by 2 bases and J by 5 bases; unmatched bases: 15. From germline, CDR1 is SNHLY and CDR2 FYNNEI. The CDR3 is made up of 18 amino acids. The CDR3 is CASSEPDRAHGPYQPQHF. The CDR3 region has the DNA TGTGCCAGCAGTGAACCAGACAGGGCCCATGGGCCGTATCAGCCCCAGCATTTT.

The chain recombines TRBV10-3 with TRBJ1-2; 10 nucleotides align to TRBD1. Trimming took 5 bases from V and 8 from J; bases not matched to a gene: 11. CDR1 and CDR2 (germline): ENHRY, SYGVKD. The CDR3 runs 15 residues. CDR3 region: CAISNPETGGSGYTF. The CDR3 coding sequence is TGTGCCATCAGTAACCCAGAGACAGGGGGCTCAGGCTACACCTTC.

Ten or more counts support this clonotype. This chain links TRBV27 with TRBJ1-5; D call uncertain. Trimming removed 8 bases at V and 0 bases at J, with 5 bases between. Germline CDR1 is MNHEY and CDR2 is SMNVEV (reference sequence). CDR3 length: 12 residues. CDR3 nucleotides: TGTGCCAGCGGACTTAGCAATCAGCCCCAGCATTTT. This codes for CASGLSNQPQHF.

Only a few counts were recorded for this clonotype. The gene calls are TRBV20-1 and TRBJ2-3; D gene unclear. The CDR3 consists of 14 residues. Germline V gene data show CDR1 as DFQATT and CDR2 as SNEGSKA (reference sequence). V lost 4 bases and J 2 bases, leaving 13 bases between the germline ends. This CDR3 reads CSAITARHTDTQYF. The DNA of the CDR3 is TGCAGTGCTATCACGGCACGGCACACAGATACGCAGTATTTT.

The chain carries TRBV7-2 and TRBJ2-5; 7 nucleotides line up with TRBD2. This CDR3 spans 17 amino acids. Germline V gives CDR1 SGHTA, CDR2 FQGNSA. V lost 6 bases and J lost 2; bases outside the gene matches: 15. The CDR3 sequence is CASSPLGGMGFQETQYF. DNA of the CDR3: TGTGCCAGCAGTCCTCTCGGGGGGATGGGTTTTCAAGAGACCCAGTACTTC.

The V gene is TRBV19, the J gene TRBJ1-5; D is uncertain. Trimming left V 5 bases short and J 2 bases short, with 10 bases between. CDR1 is LNHDA and CDR2 is SQIVND in the germline V gene (reference sequence). The CDR3 sequence is 14 residues long. This CDR3 is CASSPNWGNQPQHF. Here the CDR3 DNA reads TGTGCCAGTAGTCCAAACTGGGGCAATCAGCCCCAGCATTTT.

Remarks on this clonotype: This may arise from a read error, as a much more abundant clone is one base away. The chain is built from TRBV7-6 and TRBJ2-7; no clear D. CDR1 SGHVS and CDR2 FNYEAQ come from the germline V gene. The CDR3 contains 12 residues. The V gene lost 5 bases and the J gene lost 6 bases, with 11 bases spanning the gap. The CDR3 nucleotides read TGTGCCAGCAGCGCAGGAAACTTCGAGCAGTACTTC. It encodes CASSAGNFEQYF.